This T cell receptor beta chain was observed in a study of CD8 T cells in Susac syndrome. Notes on the study in general: A relatively small number of individuals underwent TCR sequencing and HLA analysis.

After extraction with the RNeasy kit, roughly 0.45 to 1 ug of the RNA was reverse transcribed using random hexamers. The CDR3 of TCR beta was amplified by immunoSEQ multiplex PCR across 54 Vbeta and 13 Jbeta. TCRdb redid the calling of the immunoSEQ multiplex PCR reads with MiXCR, one entry per CDR3 protein. Among under 70,000 distinct CDR3 sequences listed, approximately 94% were seen once. CDR3 length: 14 amino acids. Trimming removed 0 bases at V and 2 bases at J, with 8 bases between. Germline V lookup: CDR1 MNHEY, CDR2 SVGAGI. Comment on this clonotype: What it binds is unknown.

Sequencing of TCR beta was carried out in blood CD8+ and CD4+ T cells. TEMRA cells were FACS-enriched, with CD8+ and CD4+ T cells isolated negatively. The sample comprised CD8+ T cells from PBMCs. J is TRBJ2-7 and V is TRBV6-5; a possible D gene is TRBD1 (6 bases). This TCR was sampled from a human donor in good health. The CDR3 coding sequence is TGTGCCAGCAGTTACTCGTCAGGGGCCTACGAGCAGTACTTC. Encoded protein: CASSYSSGAYEQYF.